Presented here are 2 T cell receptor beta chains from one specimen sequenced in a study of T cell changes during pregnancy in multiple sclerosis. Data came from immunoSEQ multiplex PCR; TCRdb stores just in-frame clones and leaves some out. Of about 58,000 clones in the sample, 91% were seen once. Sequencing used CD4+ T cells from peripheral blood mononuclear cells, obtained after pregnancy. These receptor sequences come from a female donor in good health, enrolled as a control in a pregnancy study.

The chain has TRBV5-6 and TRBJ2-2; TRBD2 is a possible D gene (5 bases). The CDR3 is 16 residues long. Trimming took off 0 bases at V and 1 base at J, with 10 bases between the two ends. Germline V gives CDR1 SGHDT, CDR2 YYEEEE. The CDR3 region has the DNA TGTGCCAGCAGCTTGGCGGACTCCCGGAACACCGGGGAGCTGTTTTTT. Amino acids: CASSLADSRNTGELFF. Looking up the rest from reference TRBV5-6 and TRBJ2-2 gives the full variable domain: DAGVTQSPTHLIKTRGQQVTLRCSPKSGHDTVSWYQQALGQGPQFIFQYYEEEERQRGNFPDRFSGHQFPNYSSELNVNALLLGDSALYLCASSLADSRNTGELFFGEGSRLTVL.

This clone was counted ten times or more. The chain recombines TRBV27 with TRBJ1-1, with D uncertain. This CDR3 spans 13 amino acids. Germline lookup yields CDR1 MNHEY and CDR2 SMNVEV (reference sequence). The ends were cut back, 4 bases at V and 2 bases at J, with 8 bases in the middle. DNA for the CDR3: TGTGCCAGCAGTTCGTCGTTTAACACTGAAGCTTTCTTT. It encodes CASSSSFNTEAFF.